This T cell receptor (beta chain) stems from a study of blood T cell repertoires in COVID-19. The overall study: T cells, B-cell-depleted T cells, or PBMCs supplied cDNA or gDNA.

The study recruited people aged about 18 to 95 years across 20 to 30 US areas. Germline V gives CDR1 LGHNA, CDR2 YNFKEQ. The CDR3 runs to 14 residues. Unmatched junction bases numbered 1, after V lost 0 bases and J lost 2 bases. Produced via immunoSEQ multiplex PCR; TCRdb's table is partial and in-frame only. The sample yields about 400,000 clones, roughly 91% seen once. The receptor was isolated from a woman aged 25 to 39 who had recovered from COVID-19. Sample: PBMCs or T cells enriched from blood (not recorded which). The rearrangement uses TRBV4-2 and TRBJ2-7; 7 bases map to TRBD1. Here the CDR3 DNA reads TGTGCCAGCAGCCAAGAGCAGGGGGCCTACGAGCAGTACTTC. This translates into CASSQEQGAYEQYF.